Shown below are 13 T cell receptor beta chains from a single sample sequenced in a study of cytomegalovirus exposure and HLA in healthy donors. The PCR was carried out with 60 Vbeta primers and 13 Jbeta primers. The data were produced by immunoSEQ multiplex PCR, yet TCRdb's version contains in-frame clones alone and is incomplete. Altogether 100,000 to 120,000 clones are present, roughly three quarters being singletons, with the ten largest covering about 6.6%. Sequencing was done on a sample of PBMCs. These receptors were obtained from a man aged 30-40 years in good health and CMV-seropositive.

The chain has TRBV9 and TRBJ2-2; D is unclear. The CDR3 is made up of 16 amino acids. V was trimmed by 0 bases and J by 0 bases, leaving 9 bases between them. Germline CDR1 is SGDLS and CDR2 is YYNGEE. As DNA, the CDR3 is TGTGCCAGCAGCGTAGTCCCAGGCGCGAACACCGGGGAGCTGTTTTTT. Translated: CASSVVPGANTGELFF.

Points on this clone: The same CDR3 is also encoded by other DNA sequences in this sample. The chain recombines TRBV7-9 with TRBJ1-2, with D hard to call. The CDR3 is 12 residues long. Germline CDR1 is SEHNR and CDR2 is FQNEAQ (reference sequence). V lost 1 base and J lost 4, with 4 bases in between. CDR3 sequence (DNA): TGTGCCAGCAGCTTAGGGCTCTATGGCTACACCTTC. This sequence encodes CASSLGLYGYTF.

The rearrangement joins TRBV6-6 to TRBJ1-5, with TRBD1 as a possible D gene (5 bases). In germline, CDR1 is MNHNY, CDR2 SVGAGI (reference sequence). The CDR3 runs to 14 residues. Trimming removed 10 bases at V and 1 base at J, with 14 bases between. The CDR3 region is CATSGGVSNQPQHF. The DNA of the CDR3 is TGTGCCACCTCCGGAGGGGTGAGCAATCAGCCCCAGCATTTT.

V gene TRBV27 combines with J gene TRBJ2-5, with TRBD1 as a possible D gene (5 bases). Gene TRBJ2-7 matches the end of the DNA better, so the J call may be wrong. The germline V gene encodes CDR1 MNHEY and CDR2 SMNVEV (reference sequence). This CDR3 has 15 amino acids. CDR3 in DNA: TGTGCCAGCAGTTTATACAGCCAGGGTAGTTACGAGCAGTACTTC. Translated, it gives CASSLYSQGSYEQYF.

In the case of this clone: Other DNA sequences in this specimen translate into the identical CDR3. This sequence joins TRBV6-6 and TRBJ1-2; D gene unclear. From germline, CDR1 is MNHNY and CDR2 SVGAGI (reference sequence). The CDR3 length is 15 residues. V was shortened by 0 bases and J by 3 bases, with 11 bases between the two germline ends. The CDR3 sequence is CASSYSGEPYYGYTF. The CDR3 DNA sequence: TGTGCCAGCAGTTACTCGGGAGAACCTTACTATGGCTACACCTTC.

This rearrangement joins TRBV14 to TRBJ2-2; D uncertain. Germline CDR1 SGHDN, CDR2 FVKESK. V was trimmed by 4 bases and J by 5 bases, leaving 14 bases between them. The CDR3 consists of 15 residues. CDR3 loop: CASSPTVEGTGELFF. The CDR3 bases are TGTGCCAGCAGCCCCACAGTAGAAGGAACCGGGGAGCTGTTTTTT.

The chain links TRBV6-1 to TRBJ2-1; tentative D call: TRBD2 (5 bases). The length of the CDR3 is 14 residues. Germline V lookup: CDR1 MNHNS, CDR2 SASEGT. V was cut by 2 bases and J by 10 bases, with 15 bases left in between. This CDR3 is CASSERLAEGEQFF. CDR3 sequence (DNA): TGTGCCAGCAGTGAAAGGTTAGCCGAGGGCGAGCAGTTCTTC.

The J gene is TRBJ1-5, the V gene TRBV28, with 10 bases aligning to TRBD1. The CDR3 is 14 residues long. The V gene end was trimmed by 6 bases and the J gene end by 5 bases; junction bases not matched to a gene: 4. CDR1 is MDHEN, CDR2 SYDVKM, per germline. CDR3 sequence reads: CASRRTGGYQPQHF. The DNA for the CDR3 is TGTGCCAGCAGGAGGACAGGGGGATATCAGCCCCAGCATTTT.

This clone was seen a few times. This chain joins TRBV6-1 and TRBJ2-2; a possible D gene is TRBD1 (6 bases). The CDR3 loop spans 13 amino acids. The V gene lost 8 bases and the J gene lost 1 base, with 8 bases spanning the gap. Germline V CDR1 and CDR2: MNHNS, SASEGT. Written as DNA, the CDR3 is TGTGCCAGCTTACAGGGGAACACCGGGGAGCTGTTTTTT. This codes for CASLQGNTGELFF.

This rearrangement joins TRBV25-1 to TRBJ2-2, with TRBD1 as a possible D gene (6 bases). There are 15 residues in the CDR3. Germline V gene sequence: CDR1 MGHDK, CDR2 SYGVNS. The V end was cut by 0 bases, the J end by 5 bases, with 10 bases between. CDR3 protein: CASSEYQQGTGELFF. The CDR3, as DNA: TGTGCCAGCAGTGAATATCAGCAGGGGACCGGGGAGCTGTTTTTT.

The genes are TRBV6-6 and TRBJ1-1; TRBD1 matches at 7 bases. The CDR3 sequence is 15 residues long. Germline CDR1 is MNHNY and CDR2 is SVGAGI (reference sequence). Trimming took 2 bases from V and 0 from J; bases not matched to a gene: 3. The CDR3 is CASSYPDRMNTEAFF. DNA of the CDR3: TGTGCCAGCAGTTACCCGGACAGGATGAACACTGAAGCTTTCTTT.

This clone was recorded only once. J is TRBJ2-7 and V is TRBV29-1; perhaps TRBD1 as D (6 bases). The germline V gene has CDR1 SQVTM and CDR2 ANQGSEA. Trimming took off 4 bases at V and 3 bases at J, with 13 bases between the two ends. This CDR3 has 13 amino acids. The CDR3 protein is CSVVFYRDYEQYF. The CDR3 nucleotides are TGCAGCGTTGTCTTCTACAGGGACTACGAGCAGTACTTC.

In its sample, this clone was seen once. V and J are TRBV4-2 and TRBJ2-3, with D maybe TRBD2 (6 bases). Germline V CDR1 and CDR2: LGHNA, YNFKEQ. Trimming stripped 1 base from V and 4 bases from J, with 15 bases between. This CDR3 comprises 16 residues. CDR3 coding DNA: TGTGCCAGCAGCCAAGTCGGCTCGGGGGTGGCAGATACGCAGTATTTT. Translation: CASSQVGSGVADTQYF.